The clone carrying this T cell receptor (beta chain) appeared many times. The antigen is undetermined. The data are from a study of T cells in Graves' hyperthyroidism and ophthalmopathy. The study excluded patients with uncontrolled infection, other autoimmune disease, pregnancy or lactation. TCR beta CDR3 sequences were amplified from RNA transcripts. During a first-round RT-PCR of the TCR CDR3, the HTBI primer set was used. From the multiplex PCR reads, TCRdb called clonotypes with MiXCR, one entry per CDR3 protein. The table records a few hundred thousand distinct CDR3 sequences, around 16% of them present only once. Study-wide points: Expanded thyroid clonotypes (above 0.001) were mostly also found in blood. Model output signaled ophthalmopathy a median approximately 6 months ahead of onset.

The TCR was taken from a woman aged 40-49 years with Graves' ophthalmopathy. Sequences were obtained from blood.

The CDR3 reads CASSRGQGGGYTF. The CDR3 nucleotides read TGTGCCAGCAGTCGCGGACAGGGTGGGGGCTACACCTTC. The chain couples TRBV28 to TRBJ1-2; 8 positions match TRBD1. CDR3 length equals 13 residues. Per germline, CDR1 MDHEN and CDR2 SYDVKM. V shed 5 bases and J 8 bases; nucleotides not matched to a gene: 7.